What follows are 25 T cell receptor beta chains derived from one specimen sequenced in a study of T-cell reconstitution after alpha-beta-depleted transplantation in children. TCRbeta library preparation incorporated unique molecular identifiers. TCRdb processed the PCR reads anew with MiXCR; each CDR3 protein has one entry. The data hold some 530,000 distinct CDR3 sequences, with 9.5% to 15% observed a single time. The sample here was PBMCs from the stem cell graft donor, taken from the stem cell graft. These receptors all come from a human donor who donated a stem cell graft to a child with combined immunodeficiency.

This chain joins TRBV6-5 and TRBJ1-1, with a tentative D call TRBD1 (6 bases). In germline, CDR1 is MNHEY, CDR2 SVGAGI. CDR3 length: 15 amino acids. V gave up 0 bases and J gave up 7 bases, with 15 bases separating them. The CDR3 DNA sequence: TGTGCCAGCAGTTACTCGATCAAGGACAGAGATGAAGCTTTCTTT. Protein: CASSYSIKDRDEAFF.

In this sample, this clonotype turned up a few times. The chain links TRBV12-3 or TRBV12-4 to TRBJ1-1, with D perhaps TRBD1 (6 bases). This CDR3 comprises 14 residues. Deletions cut 1 base from V and 5 bases from J, with 11 bases between. CDR3 nucleotide sequence: TGTGCCAGCAGTTTAGGGGGGGCGCGGACTGAAGCTTTCTTT. It encodes CASSLGGARTEAFF.

Ten or more counts support this clonotype. The chain joins TRBV25-1 to TRBJ2-3, with 8 bases identical to TRBD2. The germline CDR1 and CDR2 sequences are MGHDK and SYGVNS. This CDR3 is built from 20 residues. The V gene end was trimmed by 1 base and the J gene end by 1 base; junction bases not matched to a gene: 16. As DNA, the CDR3 is TGTGCCAGCAGTGAATCCCTCAACTTCCAACTAGCGGTCGGCACAGATACGCAGTATTTT. Translating it yields CASSESLNFQLAVGTDTQYF.

V and J are TRBV9 and TRBJ2-5; D is unclear. The germline V gene has CDR1 SGDLS and CDR2 YYNGEE. Trimming left V 3 bases short and J 1 base short, with 4 bases between. The CDR3 consists of 12 residues. This chain's CDR3 is CASSGPQETQYF. In DNA form, the CDR3 reads TGTGCCAGCAGCGGCCCCCAAGAGACCCAGTACTTC.

The table lists this clonotype with a few counts. The junction differs from germline at one of its ends, possibly a read error. The V call is TRBV20-1, the J call TRBJ1-1, with D hard to call. This CDR3 contains 17 residues. Germline V gene sequence: CDR1 DFQATT, CDR2 SNEGSKA (reference sequence). DNA of the CDR3: TGCAGTGCTGGAGATCAATCGGTGTTAGTGACCAACACTGAAGCTTTCTTT. Residues: CSAGDQSVLVTNTEAFF.

This CDR3 reads CASRLGITITEAFF. DNA for the CDR3: TGCGCCAGCAGACTTGGGATAACTATCACTGAAGCTTTCTTT. The chain combines TRBV5-1 with TRBJ1-1; no clear D. V lost 5 bases, J lost 4 bases, and 15 bases lay in between. Germline V lookup: CDR1 SGHRS, CDR2 YFSETQ. The CDR3 runs to 14 residues.

This clonotype showed up just a few times. This chain joins TRBV2 and TRBJ2-3; 8 positions match TRBD2. Germline V gene lookup returns CDR1 SNHLY and CDR2 FYNNEI. V gave up 3 bases and J gave up 2 bases; unmatched junction bases: 7. There are 16 residues in the CDR3. The CDR3 region is CASSELASGYTDTQYF. The CDR3 coding sequence is TGTGCCAGCAGTGAGTTGGCTAGCGGGTACACAGATACGCAGTATTTT.

This clonotype turned up a few times. CDR3 DNA: TGTGCCAGTACCCAAAGAGGAGGGGTGCGGACCCAAGAGACCCAGTACTTC. As protein: CASTQRGGVRTQETQYF. The gene calls are TRBV19 and TRBJ2-5, with D perhaps matching TRBD2 (6 bases). Germline loops: CDR1 LNHDA, CDR2 SQIVND (reference sequence). Trimming took off 7 bases at V and 1 base at J, with 22 bases between the two ends. The CDR3 has 17 residues.

The CDR3 region has the DNA TGTGCCAGCAGTAGGCTAGCGGGAGTTCATGAGCAGTTCTTC. It encodes CASSRLAGVHEQFF. The V call is TRBV12-3 or TRBV12-4, the J call TRBJ2-1; TRBD2 aligns across 10 bases. The CDR3 runs 14 residues. Trimming cost V 5 bases and J 8 bases; bases outside gene matches: 6.

This chain links TRBV7-9 with TRBJ1-3, with 7 bases that match TRBD1. The V gene end was trimmed by 5 bases and the J gene end by 0 bases; junction bases not matched to a gene: 7. The CDR3 is made up of 16 amino acids. Germline V lookup: CDR1 SEHNR, CDR2 FQNEAQ (reference sequence). The CDR3 reads CASSTSRDSSGNTIYF. In DNA form, the CDR3 reads TGTGCCAGCAGCACCAGTCGGGACAGCTCTGGAAACACCATATATTTT. Full variable domain (remainder filled in from reference TRBV7-9 and TRBJ1-3): DTGVSQNPRHKITKRGQNVTFRCDPISEHNRLYWYRQTLGQGPEFLTYFQNEAQLEKSRLLSDRFSAERPKGSFSTLEIQRTEQGDSAMYLCASSTSRDSSGNTIYFGEGSWLTVV.

This clonotype has more than one count but fewer than ten. The rearrangement uses TRBV7-2 and TRBJ1-1, with unresolved D. Trimming stripped 2 bases from V and 8 bases from J, with 9 bases between. Germline lookup yields CDR1 SGHTA and CDR2 FQGNSA. This CDR3 contains 12 residues. CDR3 sequence (DNA): TGTGCCAGCAGCTTATTCCTCGGAGAAGCTTTCTTT. This sequence encodes CASSLFLGEAFF.

This clonotype was counted only a few times. The rearrangement uses TRBV12-3 or TRBV12-4 and TRBJ1-2; D not resolved. CDR3 length: 13 residues. V lost 1 base and J lost 5, with 8 bases in between. As DNA, the CDR3 is TGTGCCAGCAGTTTAGACTTTGAATATGGCTACACCTTC. This gives the protein CASSLDFEYGYTF.

This clonotype appeared a few times. This chain joins TRBV20-1 and TRBJ2-7, with TRBD2 matching 7 bases. With 3 bases clipped from V and 3 bases from J, the junction kept 8 bases outside the gene matches. The CDR3 is made up of 14 amino acids. Germline CDR1 DFQATT, CDR2 SNEGSKA (reference sequence). CDR3 protein: CSASGGRGNYEQYF. CDR3 bases: TGCAGTGCTAGTGGAGGGAGGGGAAACTACGAGCAGTACTTC.

The CDR3 sequence is CASSQDTGGPYGYTF. The CDR3 coding sequence is TGCGCCAGCAGCCAAGATACCGGGGGGCCCTATGGCTACACCTTC. The V gene is TRBV4-3, the J gene TRBJ1-2, with a weak D call TRBD1 (6 bases). The CDR3 extends over 15 amino acids. The V end was cut by 0 bases, the J end by 4 bases, with 12 bases between. Looked up from germline, CDR1 is LGHNA and CDR2 is YSLEER.

This clonotype was counted at least ten times. The chain combines TRBV7-2 with TRBJ2-1, with 9 positions matching TRBD2. From germline, CDR1 is SGHTA and CDR2 FQGNSA. The CDR3 totals 16 residues. With 1 base clipped from V and 7 bases from J, the junction kept 8 bases outside the gene matches. CDR3 bases: TGTGCCAGCAGCTTAGATTGGCGGGGGGGAAGAAATGAGCAGTTCTTC. This codes for CASSLDWRGGRNEQFF.

This clonotype was seen a handful of times. The chain carries TRBV10-3 and TRBJ2-3, with TRBD2 matching 8 bases. Germline trimming cut 5 bases from V and 4 bases from J; bases unmatched to any gene: 11. The V gene's germline CDR1 is ENHRY and CDR2 SYGVKD. CDR3 length: 16 residues. The CDR3: CAISPSGWDLSDTQYF. CDR3 bases: TGTGCCATCAGTCCTAGCGGGTGGGATCTCTCAGATACGCAGTATTTT.

V is TRBV6-1 and J is TRBJ1-5; 12 positions agree with TRBD1. Germline V gives CDR1 MNHNS, CDR2 SASEGT. CDR3 length: 15 residues. Trimming removed 4 bases from V and 6 bases from J; junction bases left unmatched: 4. The CDR3 here is CASSGDRGLGQPQHF. DNA of the CDR3: TGTGCCAGCAGTGGGGACAGGGGGCTCGGTCAGCCCCAGCATTTT.

In its sample, this clonotype was seen a few times. The rearrangement links TRBV7-9 to TRBJ2-7; no definite D call. CDR1 is SEHNR and CDR2 is FQNEAQ in the germline V gene (reference sequence). The ends were cut back, 5 bases at V and 7 bases at J, with 24 bases in the middle. The CDR3 sequence is 16 residues long. The CDR3 region is CASSPPRRGPGEEQYF. DNA for the CDR3: TGTGCCAGCAGCCCCCCCCGAAGAGGACCCGGAGAAGAGCAGTACTTC.

This clonotype has more than one count but fewer than ten. V usage is TRBV24-1 and J usage is TRBJ2-1; 8 bases map to TRBD1. V dropped 4 bases and J dropped 4; count of bases not matched to a gene: 2. This CDR3 has 14 amino acids. From germline, CDR1 is KGHDR and CDR2 SFDVKD. The CDR3 sequence: CATSDTGGYNEQFF. The CDR3 coding sequence is TGTGCCACCAGTGACACAGGGGGGTACAATGAGCAGTTCTTC.

For this clonotype: At one of its ends the junction is not consistent with the germline gene, which may arise from a read error. This chain connects TRBV24-1 to TRBJ2-1; weak D call: TRBD2 (7 bases). Looked up from germline, CDR1 is KGHDR and CDR2 is SFDVKD. The length of the CDR3 is 13 residues. This CDR3 is CAAGAGQYNGQFF. In DNA, the CDR3 is TGTGCTGCGGGGGCAGGGCAGTACAATGGGCAGTTCTTC.

This clonotype was seen only a few times. The chain is built from TRBV20-1 and TRBJ2-7, with D uncertain. Germline values: CDR1 DFQATT, CDR2 SNEGSKA (reference sequence). The CDR3 extends over 14 amino acids. V was pared by 0 bases and J by 2 bases, with 11 bases between. CDR3 sequence reads: CSARDNPNTYEQYF. The CDR3 DNA sequence: TGCAGTGCTAGAGATAATCCCAACACCTACGAGCAGTACTTC.

This clonotype was counted at least ten times. The chain joins TRBV28 to TRBJ1-6, with 10 bases matching TRBD1. CDR3 length equals 14 residues. Trimming removed 8 bases from V and 9 bases from J; junction bases left unmatched: 7. Germline CDR1 MDHEN, CDR2 SYDVKM. The CDR3 DNA is TGTGCCAGCTGCTTTGGGACAGGGGTTTCACCCCTCCACTTT. It yields the protein CASCFGTGVSPLHF.

The table lists this clonotype with a few counts. The V and J genes are TRBV7-9 and TRBJ2-7; tentatively, D is TRBD1 (6 bases). Trimming removed 5 bases from V and 4 bases from J, with 15 bases in between. The CDR3 runs 14 residues. Germline assignment: CDR1 SEHNR and CDR2 FQNEAQ (reference sequence). The CDR3 nucleotides read TGTGCCAGCAGCCCACCGAGGCAGGGGTACGAGCAGTACTTC. This translates into CASSPPRQGYEQYF.

This clonotype was observed a handful of times. CDR3 loop: CASSAHRGGNTEAFF. The CDR3 DNA reads TGTGCCAGCAGCGCCCACCGCGGAGGCAACACTGAAGCTTTCTTT. The chain joins TRBV9 to TRBJ1-1; no clear D. Trimming removed 3 bases from V and 2 bases from J, with 14 bases in between. The CDR3 is 15 amino acids. Germline V gene lookup returns CDR1 SGDLS and CDR2 YYNGEE.

This clonotype was counted once. This rearrangement joins TRBV4-1 to TRBJ2-5, with TRBD1 as a possible D gene (5 bases). Trimming cost V 1 base and J 5 bases, with 14 bases left between them. This CDR3 has 15 residues. Germline CDR1 and CDR2: MGHRA and YSYEKL. The CDR3 loop is CASSQAPQGRETQYF. The CDR3 DNA sequence: TGCGCCAGCAGCCAAGCTCCTCAGGGCCGGGAGACCCAGTACTTC.